Only a few counts were recorded for the clone carrying this T cell receptor (beta chain). Its matching antigen is unknown. TCRdb passed the 5' RACE reads through MiXCR, listing each CDR3 protein once. Here the sample spans approximately 290,000 distinct CDR3 sequences, 20% being singletons. The data were taken from a study of CD8 T cells in ankylosing spondylitis. General observations from the study: Disease-linked clones reportedly concentrated significantly in matched ankylosing spondylitis synovial fluid.

V shed 4 bases, J shed 5 bases, and the junction held 12 bases outside the gene matches. The CDR3 runs to 16 residues. The germline CDR1 and CDR2 sequences are SGHTA and FQGNSA. Sequencing input: blood, either unsorted or a sorted T cell fraction (not recorded which). The receptor was derived from a female donor with ankylosing spondylitis or in good health (not recorded which). This chain connects TRBV7-2 to TRBJ1-2, with 8 bases matching TRBD1. This chain's CDR3 is CASSSPSTGGEYGYTF. CDR3 coding DNA: TGTGCCAGCAGCTCGCCCTCTACAGGGGGGGAATATGGCTACACCTTC.